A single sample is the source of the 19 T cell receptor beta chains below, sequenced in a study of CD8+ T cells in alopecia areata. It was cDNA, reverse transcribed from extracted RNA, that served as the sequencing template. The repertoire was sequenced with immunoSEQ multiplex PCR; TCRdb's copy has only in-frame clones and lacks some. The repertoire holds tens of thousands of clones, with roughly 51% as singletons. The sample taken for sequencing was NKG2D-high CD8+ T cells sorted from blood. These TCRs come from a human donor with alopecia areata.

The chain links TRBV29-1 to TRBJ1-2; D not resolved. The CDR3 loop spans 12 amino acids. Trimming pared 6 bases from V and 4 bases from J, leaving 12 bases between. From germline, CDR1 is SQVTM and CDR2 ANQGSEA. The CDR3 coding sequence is TGCAGCGTCCTTGGGTATGGCTATGGCTACACCTTC. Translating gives CSVLGYGYGYTF.

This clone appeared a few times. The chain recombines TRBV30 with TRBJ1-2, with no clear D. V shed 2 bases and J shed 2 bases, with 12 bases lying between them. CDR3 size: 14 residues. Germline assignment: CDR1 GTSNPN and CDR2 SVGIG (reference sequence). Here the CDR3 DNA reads TGTGCCTGGAGTCTCGGAGGATTCAACTATGGCTACACCTTC. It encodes CAWSLGGFNYGYTF.

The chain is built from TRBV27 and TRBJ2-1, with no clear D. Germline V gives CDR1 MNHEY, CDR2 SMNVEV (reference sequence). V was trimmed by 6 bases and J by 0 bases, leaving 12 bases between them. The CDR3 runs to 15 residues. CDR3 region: CASSPLVGSYNEQFF. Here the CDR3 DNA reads TGTGCCAGCAGCCCGCTTGTGGGCTCCTACAATGAGCAGTTCTTC.

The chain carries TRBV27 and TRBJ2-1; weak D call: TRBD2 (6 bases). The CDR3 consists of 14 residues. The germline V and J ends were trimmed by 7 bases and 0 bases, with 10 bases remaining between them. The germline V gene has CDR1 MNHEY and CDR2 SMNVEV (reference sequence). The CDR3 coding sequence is TGTGCCAGCAATCGGGAGACCTCCTACAATGAGCAGTTCTTC. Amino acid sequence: CASNRETSYNEQFF.

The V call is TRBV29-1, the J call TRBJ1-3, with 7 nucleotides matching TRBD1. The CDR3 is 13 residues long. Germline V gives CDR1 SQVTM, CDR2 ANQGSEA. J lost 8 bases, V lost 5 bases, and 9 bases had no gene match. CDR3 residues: CSVIEGGQDTIYF. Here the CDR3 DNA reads TGCAGCGTTATCGAAGGGGGCCAGGACACCATATATTTT.

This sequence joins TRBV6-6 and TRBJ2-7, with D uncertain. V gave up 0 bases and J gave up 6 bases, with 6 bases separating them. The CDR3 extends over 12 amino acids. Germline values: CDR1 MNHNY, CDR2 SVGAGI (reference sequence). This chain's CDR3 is CASSYSRSEQYF. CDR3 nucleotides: TGTGCCAGCAGTTACTCAAGGTCCGAGCAGTACTTC.

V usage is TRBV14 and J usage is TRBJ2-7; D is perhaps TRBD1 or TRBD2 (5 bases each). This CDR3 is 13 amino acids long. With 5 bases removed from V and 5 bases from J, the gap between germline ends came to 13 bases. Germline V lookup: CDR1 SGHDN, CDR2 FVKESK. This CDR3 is CASSWDLANEQYF. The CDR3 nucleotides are TGTGCCAGCAGCTGGGACCTCGCAAACGAGCAGTACTTC. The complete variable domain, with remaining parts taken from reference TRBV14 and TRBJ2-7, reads EAGVTQFPSHSVIEKGQTVTLRCDPISGHDNLYWYRRVMGKEIKFLLHFVKESKQDESGMPNNRFLAERTGGTYSTLKVQPAELEDSGVYFCASSWDLANEQYFGPGTRLTVT.

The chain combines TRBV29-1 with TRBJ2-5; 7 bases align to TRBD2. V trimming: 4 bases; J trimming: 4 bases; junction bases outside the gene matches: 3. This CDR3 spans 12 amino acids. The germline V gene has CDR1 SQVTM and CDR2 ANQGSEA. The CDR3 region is CSVVPGGETQYF. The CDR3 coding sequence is TGCAGCGTTGTACCGGGGGGAGAGACCCAGTACTTC. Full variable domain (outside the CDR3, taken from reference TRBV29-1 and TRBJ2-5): SAVISQKPSRDICQRGTSLTIQCQVDSQVTMMFWYRQQPGQSLTLIATANQGSEATYESGFVIDKFPISRPNLTFSTLTVSNMSPEDSSIYLCSVVPGGETQYFGPGTRLLVL.

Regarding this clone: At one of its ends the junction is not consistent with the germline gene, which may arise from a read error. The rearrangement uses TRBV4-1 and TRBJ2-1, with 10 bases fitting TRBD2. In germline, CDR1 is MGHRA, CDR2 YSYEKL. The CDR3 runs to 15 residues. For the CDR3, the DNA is TGCGCCAGCAGCCAGGGACTAGCGTCCTCCAATGAGCAGTTCTTC. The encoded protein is CASSQGLASSNEQFF.

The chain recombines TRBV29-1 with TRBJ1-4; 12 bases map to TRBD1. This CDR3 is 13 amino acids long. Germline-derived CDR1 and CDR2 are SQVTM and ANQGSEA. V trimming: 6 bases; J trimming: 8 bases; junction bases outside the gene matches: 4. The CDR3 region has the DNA TGCAGCGTCGGGACAGGGGGCGGCGAAAAACTGTTTTTT. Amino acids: CSVGTGGGEKLFF.

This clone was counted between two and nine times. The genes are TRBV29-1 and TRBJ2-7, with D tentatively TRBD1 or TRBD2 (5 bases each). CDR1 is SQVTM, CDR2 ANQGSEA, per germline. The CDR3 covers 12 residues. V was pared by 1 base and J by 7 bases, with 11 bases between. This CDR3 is CSVEAGPGEQYF. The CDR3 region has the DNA TGCAGCGTTGAAGCGGGGCCAGGGGAGCAGTACTTC.

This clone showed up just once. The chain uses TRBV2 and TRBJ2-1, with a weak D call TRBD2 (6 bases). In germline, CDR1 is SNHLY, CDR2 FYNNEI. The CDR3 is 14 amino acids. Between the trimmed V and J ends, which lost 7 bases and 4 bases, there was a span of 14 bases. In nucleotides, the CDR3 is TGTGCCAGCACGGAGGGGAGAGGGTACAATGAGCAGTTCTTC. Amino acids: CASTEGRGYNEQFF.

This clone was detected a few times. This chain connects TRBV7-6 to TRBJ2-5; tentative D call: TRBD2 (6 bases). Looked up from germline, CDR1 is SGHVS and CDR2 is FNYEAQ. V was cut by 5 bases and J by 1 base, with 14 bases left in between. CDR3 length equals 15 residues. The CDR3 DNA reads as TGTGCCAGCAGCGGGGGACTGGGGACCCAAGAGACCCAGTACTTC. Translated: CASSGGLGTQETQYF.

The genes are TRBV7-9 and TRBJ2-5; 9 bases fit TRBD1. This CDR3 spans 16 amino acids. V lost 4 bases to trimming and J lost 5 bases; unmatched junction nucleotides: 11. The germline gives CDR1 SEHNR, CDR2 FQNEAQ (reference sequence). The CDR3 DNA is TGTGCCAGCAGCTCGGACAGGGGAAGGGATAAGGAGACCCAGTACTTC. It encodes CASSSDRGRDKETQYF.

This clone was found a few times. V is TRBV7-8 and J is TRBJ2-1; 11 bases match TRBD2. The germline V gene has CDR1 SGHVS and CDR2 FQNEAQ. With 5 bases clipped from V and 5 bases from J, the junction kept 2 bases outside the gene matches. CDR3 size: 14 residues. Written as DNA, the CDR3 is TGTGCCAGCAGCCGACTAGCGGGGAACAATGAGCAGTTCTTC. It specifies CASSRLAGNNEQFF.

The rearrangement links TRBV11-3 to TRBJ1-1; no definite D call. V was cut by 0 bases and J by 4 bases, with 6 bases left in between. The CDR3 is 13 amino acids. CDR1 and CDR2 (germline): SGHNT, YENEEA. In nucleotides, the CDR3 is TGTGCCAGCAGCTTAGATCCGGGCACTGAAGCTTTCTTT. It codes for CASSLDPGTEAFF. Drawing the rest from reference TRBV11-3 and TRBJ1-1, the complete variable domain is EAGVVQSPRYKIIEKKQPVAFWCNPISGHNTLYWYLQNLGQGPELLIRYENEEAVDDSQLPKDRFSAERLKGVDSTLKIQPAELGDSAVYLCASSLDPGTEAFFGQGTRLTVV.

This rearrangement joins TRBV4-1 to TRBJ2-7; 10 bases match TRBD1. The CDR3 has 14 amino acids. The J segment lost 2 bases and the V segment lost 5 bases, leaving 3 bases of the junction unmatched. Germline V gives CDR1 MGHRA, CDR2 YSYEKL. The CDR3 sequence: CASSGDRGTYEQYF. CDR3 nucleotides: TGCGCCAGCAGCGGGGACAGGGGAACCTACGAGCAGTACTTC.

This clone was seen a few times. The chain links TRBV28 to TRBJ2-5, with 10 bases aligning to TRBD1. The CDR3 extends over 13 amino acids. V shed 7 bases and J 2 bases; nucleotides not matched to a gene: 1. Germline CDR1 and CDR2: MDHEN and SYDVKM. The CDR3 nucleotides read TGTGCCAGCAAGGACAGGGGGCAAGAGACCCAGTACTTC. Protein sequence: CASKDRGQETQYF.

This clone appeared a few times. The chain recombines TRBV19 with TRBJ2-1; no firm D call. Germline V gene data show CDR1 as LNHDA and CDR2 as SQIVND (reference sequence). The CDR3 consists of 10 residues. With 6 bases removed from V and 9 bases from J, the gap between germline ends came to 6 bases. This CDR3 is CASSAGEQFF. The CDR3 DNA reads TGTGCCAGTAGCGCTGGTGAGCAGTTCTTC.